This entry lists 5 T cell receptor beta chains sequenced from one sample in a study of shared clonotypes between healthy human individuals. TCRdb's copy holds only in-frame clones and misses some; the assay was immunoSEQ multiplex PCR. The profile shows some 1 million clones, approximately 70% of them singletons. The sequencing input was memory CD4+ T cells sorted from blood. Subset of the sample: CD45RA-negative fraction. These receptors were obtained from a man between 18 and 35 years old in good health.

Concerning this clone itself: Other nucleotide sequences from this sample produce the same CDR3. The V and J genes are TRBV2 and TRBJ2-2; perhaps TRBD1 as D (5 bases). Germline V lookup: CDR1 SNHLY, CDR2 FYNNEI. Trimming took off 9 bases at V and 1 base at J, with 9 bases between the two ends. The CDR3 consists of 13 residues. CDR3 sequence: CASQGENTGELFF. CDR3 sequence (DNA): TGTGCCAGTCAGGGTGAGAACACCGGGGAGCTGTTTTTT.

The gene calls are TRBV7-9 and TRBJ1-1; 8 nucleotides line up with TRBD1. Germline V CDR1 and CDR2: SEHNR, FQNEAQ (reference sequence). Trimming took 6 bases from V and 1 from J; bases not matched to a gene: 4. This CDR3 comprises 14 residues. The CDR3 reads CASRPGTGNTEAFF. CDR3 bases: TGTGCCAGCAGACCCGGGACAGGGAACACTGAAGCTTTCTTT. Looking up the rest from reference TRBV7-9 and TRBJ1-1 gives the full variable domain: DTGVSQNPRHKITKRGQNVTFRCDPISEHNRLYWYRQTLGQGPEFLTYFQNEAQLEKSRLLSDRFSAERPKGSFSTLEIQRTEQGDSAMYLCASRPGTGNTEAFFGQGTRLTVV.

V gene TRBV28 combines with J gene TRBJ1-2; no definite D call. This CDR3 has 15 residues. Germline V gene sequence: CDR1 MDHEN, CDR2 SYDVKM. The germline V and J ends were trimmed by 5 bases and 0 bases, with 13 bases remaining between them. This CDR3 reads CASSPTQSANYGYTF. The DNA for the CDR3 is TGTGCCAGCAGTCCCACACAATCAGCTAACTATGGCTACACCTTC.

Of note for this clone: It may be a read error: a sequence one base away is much more abundant. This chain joins TRBV7-2 and TRBJ2-2; no clear D. This CDR3 region has 13 residues. The V gene's germline CDR1 is SGHTA and CDR2 FQGNSA. The V end lost 1 base, the J end lost 1 base, and 1 base lay between the germline ends. The CDR3 DNA reads as TGTGCCAGCAGCTTAGAGAACACCGGGGAGCTGTTTTTT. It codes for CASSLENTGELFF.

V and J are TRBV4-3 and TRBJ2-5; D is uncertain. The CDR3 runs 14 residues. Germline V gene data show CDR1 as LGHNA and CDR2 as YSLEER. Trimming removed 1 base from V and 7 bases from J, with 13 bases in between. The DNA of the CDR3 is TGCGCCAGCAGCCAAGGATTCGGTGATCCGACCCAGTACTTC. Encoded protein: CASSQGFGDPTQYF.